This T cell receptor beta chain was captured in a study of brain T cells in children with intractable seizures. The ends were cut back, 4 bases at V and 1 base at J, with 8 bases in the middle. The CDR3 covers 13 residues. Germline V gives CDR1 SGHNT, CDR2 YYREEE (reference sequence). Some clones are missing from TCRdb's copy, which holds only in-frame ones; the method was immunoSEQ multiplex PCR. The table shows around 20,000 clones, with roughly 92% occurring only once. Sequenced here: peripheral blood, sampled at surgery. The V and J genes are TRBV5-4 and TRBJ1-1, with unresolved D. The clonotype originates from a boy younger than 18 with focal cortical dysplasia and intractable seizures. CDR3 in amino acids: CASSPTTNTEAFF. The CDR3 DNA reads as TGTGCCAGCAGCCCCACCACGAACACTGAAGCTTTCTTT.